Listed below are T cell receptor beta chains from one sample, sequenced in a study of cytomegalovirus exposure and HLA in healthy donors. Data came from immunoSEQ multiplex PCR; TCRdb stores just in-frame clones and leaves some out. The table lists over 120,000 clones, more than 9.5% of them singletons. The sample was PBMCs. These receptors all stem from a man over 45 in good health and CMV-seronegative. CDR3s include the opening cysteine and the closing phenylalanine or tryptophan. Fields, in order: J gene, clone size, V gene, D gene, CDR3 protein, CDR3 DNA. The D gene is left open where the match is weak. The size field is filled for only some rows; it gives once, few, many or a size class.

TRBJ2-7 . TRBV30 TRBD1 CAWDLRDRGNYEQYF TGTGCCTGGGACTTACGGGACAGGGGCAATTACGAGCAGTACTTC
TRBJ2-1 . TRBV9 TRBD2 CASSVGGLAGGLYEQFF TGTGCCAGCAGCGTAGGGGGACTAGCGGGAGGGTTATACGAGCAGTTCTTC
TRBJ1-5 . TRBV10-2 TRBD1 CATRGQGGQPQHF TGCGCCACCCGAGGACAGGGCGGTCAGCCCCAGCATTTT
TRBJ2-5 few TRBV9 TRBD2 CASSARGLAGRGETQYF TGTGCCAGCAGCGCAAGGGGACTAGCGGGGCGGGGGGAGACCCAGTACTTC
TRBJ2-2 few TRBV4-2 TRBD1 CASSLRQGDTGELFF TGTGCCAGCAGCCTCAGACAGGGGGACACCGGGGAGCTGTTTTTT
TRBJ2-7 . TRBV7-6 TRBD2 CASSLVGGRIYEQYF TGTGCCAGCAGCTTAGTTGGCGGGAGAATCTACGAGCAGTACTTC
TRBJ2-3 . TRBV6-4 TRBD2 CASRAILGLAGRTDTQYF TGTGCCAGCAGGGCCATCTTGGGACTAGCGGGACGCACAGATACGCAGTATTTT
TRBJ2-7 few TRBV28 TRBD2 CASSTSGRYEQYF TGTGCCAGCAGTACTAGCGGGAGATACGAGCAGTACTTC
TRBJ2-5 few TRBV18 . CASATGFYQETQYF TGTGCCAGCGCGACGGGTTTTTACCAAGAGACCCAGTACTTC
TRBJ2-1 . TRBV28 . CASSFRSYNEQFF TGTGCCAGCAGTTTTCGGTCTTACAATGAGCAGTTCTTC
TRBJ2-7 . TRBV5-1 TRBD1 CASSLGPTGVTYEQYF TGCGCCAGCAGCTTGGGCCCGACAGGGGTAACATACGAGCAGTACTTC
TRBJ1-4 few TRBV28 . CASSPRGVSRVNEKLFF TGTGCCAGCAGTCCTCGGGGGGTTTCCCGAGTTAATGAAAAACTGTTTTTT
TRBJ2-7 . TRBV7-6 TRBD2 CASSPRREESSYEQYF TGTGCCAGCAGCCCGAGACGGGAGGAAAGCTCCTACGAGCAGTACTTC
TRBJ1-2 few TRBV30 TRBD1 CAWGNWGTGRSYTF TGTGCCTGGGGAAATTGGGGGACAGGGAGGAGCTACACCTTC
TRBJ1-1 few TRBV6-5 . CASMIGRMDTEASF TGTGCCAGCATGATAGGACGTATGGACACTGAAGCTTCCTTT
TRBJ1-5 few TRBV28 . CASREWAGDSNQPQHF TGTGCCAGCCGCGAGTGGGCAGGGGATAGCAATCAGCCCCAGCATTTT
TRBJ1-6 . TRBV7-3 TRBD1 CASSFTGTGNSPLHF TGTGCCAGCAGCTTTACCGGGACAGGGAATTCACCCCTCCACTTT
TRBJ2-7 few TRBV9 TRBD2 CASSVEAGGSYEQYF TGTGCCAGCAGCGTAGAGGCGGGGGGATCCTACGAGCAGTACTTC
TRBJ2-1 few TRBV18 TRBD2 CASSKREASYNEQFF TGTGCCAGCTCAAAGCGGGAGGCTTCCTACAATGAGCAGTTCTTC
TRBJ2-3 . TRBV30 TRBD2 CAWSVRASGSGHTQYF TGTGCCTGGAGTGTAAGGGCTAGCGGGTCGGGACATACGCAGTATTTT
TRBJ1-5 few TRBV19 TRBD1 CASSTREGQPYQPQHF TGTGCCAGTAGCACAAGAGAGGGACAGCCGTATCAGCCCCAGCATTTT
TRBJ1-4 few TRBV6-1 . CASSESRIDEKLFF TGTGCCAGCAGTGAATCGCGGATCGATGAAAAACTGTTTTTT
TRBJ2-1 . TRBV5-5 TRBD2 CASSFLASGLGHEQFF TGTGCCAGCAGCTTTCTTGCTAGCGGCCTCGGGCATGAGCAGTTCTTC
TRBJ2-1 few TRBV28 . CASTRSSYNEQFF TGTGCCAGCACGCGGAGCTCCTACAATGAGCAGTTCTTC
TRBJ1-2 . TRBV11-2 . CASSSIREGEANYGYTF TGTGCCAGCAGCTCTATCCGCGAGGGGGAAGCTAACTATGGCTACACCTTC
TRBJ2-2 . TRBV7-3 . CASSLGPQSANTGELFF TGTGCCAGCAGCTTAGGCCCCCAAAGTGCGAACACCGGGGAGCTGTTTTTT
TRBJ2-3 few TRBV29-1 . CSVEELITDTQYF TGCAGCGTTGAAGAGTTAATCACAGATACGCAGTATTTT
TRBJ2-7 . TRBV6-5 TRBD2 CASSTSGWSSYEQYF TGTGCCAGCAGTACTAGCGGCTGGAGCTCCTACGAGCAGTACTTC
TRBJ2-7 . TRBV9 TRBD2 CASSPSGGDWSYEQYF TGTGCCAGCAGCCCCTCGGGGGGGGACTGGTCCTACGAGCAGTACTTC
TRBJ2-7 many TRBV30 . CAWSVRRQFEQYF TGTGCCTGGAGTGTACGGCGGCAGTTCGAGCAGTACTTC
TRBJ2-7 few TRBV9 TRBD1 CASSVVRGNYEQYF TGTGCCAGCAGCGTAGTCAGGGGGAACTACGAGCAGTACTTC
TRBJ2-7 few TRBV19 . CASSDREAYEQYF TGTGCCAGCTCGGACCGGGAAGCTTACGAGCAGTACTTC
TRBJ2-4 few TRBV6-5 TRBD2 CASSSQREAKNIQYF TGTGCCAGCAGCTCCCAGCGGGAGGCCAAAAACATTCAGTACTTC
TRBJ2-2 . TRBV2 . CASSVSQRHTGELFF TGTGCCAGCAGTGTGAGCCAGCGGCACACCGGGGAGCTGTTTTTT
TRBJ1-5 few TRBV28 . CASTDSNQPQHF TGTGCCAGCACAGATAGCAATCAGCCCCAGCATTTT
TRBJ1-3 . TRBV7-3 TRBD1 CASSVTGGSGNTIYF TGTGCCAGCAGCGTGACAGGGGGTTCTGGAAACACCATATATTTT
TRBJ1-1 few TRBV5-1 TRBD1 CASSLDRGAEAFF TGCGCCAGCAGCTTGGACAGGGGGGCTGAAGCTTTCTTT
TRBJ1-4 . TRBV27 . CASSLTQGKLNEKLFF TGTGCCAGCAGTTTAACACAGGGCAAACTTAATGAAAAACTGTTTTTT
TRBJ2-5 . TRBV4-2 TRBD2 CASSQATSVDPGETQYF TGTGCCAGCAGCCAGGCCACTAGCGTTGATCCGGGAGAGACCCAGTACTTC
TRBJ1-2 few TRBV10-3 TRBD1 CAIRGSGTGGDYGYTF TGTGCCATCAGGGGATCCGGGACAGGGGGCGACTATGGCTACACCTTC
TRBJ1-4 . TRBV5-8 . CASSWGDFGTNEKLFF TGTGCCAGCAGCTGGGGGGACTTCGGAACTAATGAAAAACTGTTTTTT
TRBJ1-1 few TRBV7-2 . CASRAGGNTEAFF TGTGCCAGCCGAGCGGGGGGTAACACTGAAGCTTTCTTT
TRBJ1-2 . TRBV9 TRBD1 CASSAGRDRGGLNYGYTF TGTGCCAGCAGCGCAGGACGGGACAGGGGAGGCCTTAACTATGGCTACACCTTC
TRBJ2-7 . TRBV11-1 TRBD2 CASRGTSGSYEQYF TGTGCCAGCAGGGGGACTAGCGGCTCCTACGAGCAGTACTTC
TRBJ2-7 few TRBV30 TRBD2 CAWTSGGLSSNRYF TGTGCCTGGACCAGCGGGGGTCTAAGTTCCAATCGGTACTTC
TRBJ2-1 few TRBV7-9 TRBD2 CASSLGTASGGAVIGQFF TGTGCCAGCAGCTTAGGGACGGCTAGCGGGGGGGCCGTGATTGGGCAGTTCTTC
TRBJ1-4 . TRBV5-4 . CASSRPDEKLFF TGTGCCAGCAGCCGTCCGGATGAAAAACTGTTTTTT
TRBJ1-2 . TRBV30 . CAWSFIGGADYGYTF TGTGCCTGGTCCTTCATTGGGGGGGCAGACTATGGCTACACCTTC
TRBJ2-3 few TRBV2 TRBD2 CASSRDYSTDTQYF TGTGCCAGCAGTCGGGACTACTCCACAGATACGCAGTATTTT
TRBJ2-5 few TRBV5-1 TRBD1 CASCQGQQETQYF TGCGCCAGTTGCCAGGGACAGCAAGAGACCCAGTACTTC
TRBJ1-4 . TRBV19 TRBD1 CATRQGNGEKLFF TGTGCCACGAGACAGGGGAATGGGGAAAAACTGTTTTTT
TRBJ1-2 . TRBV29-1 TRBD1 CSVGGDSNYGYTF TGCAGCGTTGGAGGGGACAGCAACTATGGCTACACCTTC
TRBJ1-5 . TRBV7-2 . CASSLAPQGSFHQPQHF TGTGCCAGCAGCTTAGCCCCCCAGGGCTCCTTCCATCAGCCCCAGCATTTT
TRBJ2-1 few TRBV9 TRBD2 CASSRSGLAGDNEQFF TGTGCCAGCAGCCGCTCGGGACTAGCGGGGGACAATGAGCAGTTCTTC
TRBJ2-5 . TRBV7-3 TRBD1 CASSLTLGQGVQETQYF TGTGCCAGCAGCTTAACGTTAGGGCAGGGGGTACAAGAGACCCAGTACTTC